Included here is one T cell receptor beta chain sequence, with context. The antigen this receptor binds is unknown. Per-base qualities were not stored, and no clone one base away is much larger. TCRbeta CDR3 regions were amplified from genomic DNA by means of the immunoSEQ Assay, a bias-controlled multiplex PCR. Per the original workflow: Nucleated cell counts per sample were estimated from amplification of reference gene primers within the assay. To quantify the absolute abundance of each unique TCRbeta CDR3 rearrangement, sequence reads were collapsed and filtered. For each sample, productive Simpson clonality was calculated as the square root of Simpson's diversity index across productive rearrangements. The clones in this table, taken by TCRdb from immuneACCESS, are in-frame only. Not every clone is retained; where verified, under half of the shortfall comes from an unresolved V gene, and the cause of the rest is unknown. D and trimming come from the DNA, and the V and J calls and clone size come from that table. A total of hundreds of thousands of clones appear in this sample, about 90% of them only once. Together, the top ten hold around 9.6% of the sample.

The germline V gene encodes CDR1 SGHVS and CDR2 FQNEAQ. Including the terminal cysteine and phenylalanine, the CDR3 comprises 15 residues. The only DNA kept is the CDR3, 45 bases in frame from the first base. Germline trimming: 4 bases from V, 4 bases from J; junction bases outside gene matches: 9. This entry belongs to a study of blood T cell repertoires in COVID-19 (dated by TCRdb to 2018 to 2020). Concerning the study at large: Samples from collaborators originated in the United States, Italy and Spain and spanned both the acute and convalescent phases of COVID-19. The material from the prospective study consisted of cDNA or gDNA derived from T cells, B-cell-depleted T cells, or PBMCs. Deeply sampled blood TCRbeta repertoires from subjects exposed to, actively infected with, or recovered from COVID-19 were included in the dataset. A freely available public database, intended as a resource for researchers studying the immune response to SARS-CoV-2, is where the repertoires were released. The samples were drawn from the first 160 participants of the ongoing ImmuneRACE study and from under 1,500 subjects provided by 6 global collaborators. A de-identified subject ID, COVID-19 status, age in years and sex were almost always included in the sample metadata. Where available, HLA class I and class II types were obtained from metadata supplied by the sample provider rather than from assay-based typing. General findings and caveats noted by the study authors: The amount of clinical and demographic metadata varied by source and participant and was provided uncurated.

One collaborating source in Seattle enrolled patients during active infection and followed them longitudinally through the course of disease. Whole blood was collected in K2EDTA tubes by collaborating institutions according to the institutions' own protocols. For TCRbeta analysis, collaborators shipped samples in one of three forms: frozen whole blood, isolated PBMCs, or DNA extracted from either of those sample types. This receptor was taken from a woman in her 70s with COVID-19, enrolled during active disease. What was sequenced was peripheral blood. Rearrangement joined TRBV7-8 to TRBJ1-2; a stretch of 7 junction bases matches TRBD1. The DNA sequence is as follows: TGTGCCAGCAGCTCCCCCGGACAGGAGGGCTATGGCTACACCTTC. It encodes CASSSPGQEGYGYTF.